The present TCR beta chain was sequenced within a study of cytomegalovirus exposure and HLA in healthy donors. The CDR3 consists of 17 residues. Germline CDR1 and CDR2: LNHDA and SQIVND (reference sequence). V lost 3 bases, J lost 0 bases, and 15 bases lay in between. The PCR employed 60 Vbeta primers together with 13 Jbeta primers. The table came from immunoSEQ multiplex PCR; TCRdb's copy has only in-frame clones and leaves some out. Here the sample spans some 100,000 clones, more than 75% being singletons. The receptor comes from a woman aged 50 to 60 in good health and CMV-seropositive. The J gene is TRBJ1-5, the V gene TRBV19; maybe TRBD1 (6 bases). Sequencing used PBMCs. CDR3 bases: TGTGCCAGTAGTATCCTTGGACAGCCGAATAGCAATCAGCCCCAGCATTTT. Translating gives CASSILGQPNSNQPQHF. The variable domain in full, with the rest retrieved from reference TRBV19 and TRBJ1-5, is DGGITQSPKYLFRKEGQNVTLSCEQNLNHDAMYWYRQDPGQGLRLIYYSQIVNDFQKGDIAEGYSVSREKKESFPLTVTSAQKNPTAFYLCASSILGQPNSNQPQHFGDGTRLSIL.